This TCR beta chain appears in the sequencing data of a study of cytomegalovirus exposure and HLA in healthy donors. Regarding the study as a whole: Subsequent analysis of the 120 or so validation repertoires found a tendency for first-cohort TCR clusters to co-occur. Some TCR beta chains (roughly 160 of them) were listed as cytomegalovirus-associated. Cytomegalovirus status was reportedly diagnosed by the classifier with high specificity and sensitivity. The authors confirmed in vitro that three CMV-associated chains were specific for CMV antigens.

Libraries were prepared by immunoSEQ multiplex PCR; TCRdb keeps only in-frame clonotypes and omits some of them. This table holds a few hundred thousand clones, 75% to 90% found once. This clone was detected only once. Its antigen is as yet unknown. Germline V gene lookup returns CDR1 MGHRA and CDR2 YSYEKL. This CDR3 contains 18 residues. V lost 4 bases and J 1 base, leaving 21 bases between the germline ends. This receptor was taken from a young woman in good health and CMV-seronegative. The J gene is TRBJ2-3, the V gene TRBV4-1; D is possibly TRBD2 (6 bases). Specimen: PBMCs. The CDR3: CASSPAGGLPLGTDTQYF. The CDR3 coding sequence is TGCGCCAGCAGCCCCGCTGGGGGGTTGCCCCTGGGCACAGATACGCAGTATTTT.